The 17 T cell receptor beta chains below all came from one sample that was sequenced in a study of cytomegalovirus exposure and HLA in healthy donors. The PCR was carried out with 60 Vbeta primers and 13 Jbeta primers. Sequenced by immunoSEQ multiplex PCR; TCRdb stores in-frame clones only, minus some. The sample has about 150,000 clones, 82% seen once. Sample: PBMCs. The receptors here all came from a man younger than 40 in good health and CMV-seropositive.

The rearrangement joins TRBV29-1 to TRBJ2-7, with D possibly being TRBD1 (6 bases). With 6 bases removed from V and 0 bases from J, the gap between germline ends came to 18 bases. The CDR3 has 15 amino acids. CDR1 is SQVTM and CDR2 is ANQGSEA in the germline V gene. The CDR3 loop reads CSVMMLTGSSYEQYF. CDR3 sequence (DNA): TGCAGCGTAATGATGTTAACAGGGAGCTCCTACGAGCAGTACTTC.

The J gene is TRBJ2-7, the V gene TRBV29-1; TRBD2 matches at 9 bases. The CDR3 spans 14 residues. J gave up 4 bases and V 6 bases, and 10 bases lay outside the gene matches. CDR1 and CDR2 from the germline V gene are SQVTM and ANQGSEA. The CDR3 DNA sequence: TGCAGCGTCATGGGGTCTAGCGGGAAGTACGAGCAGTACTTC. The encoded protein is CSVMGSSGKYEQYF.

This chain joins TRBV7-2 and TRBJ1-5; the D is unclear. The germline V gene has CDR1 SGHTA and CDR2 FQGNSA. Deletions cut 2 bases from V and 0 bases from J, with 11 bases between. This CDR3 region has 16 residues. CDR3 DNA sequence: TGTGCCAGCAGCTTAACCCCGGTTTATAGCAATCAGCCCCAGCATTTT. Its translation: CASSLTPVYSNQPQHF. Full variable domain (outside the CDR3, taken from reference TRBV7-2 and TRBJ1-5): GAGVSQSPSNKVTEKGKDVELRCDPISGHTALYWYRQSLGQGLEFLIYFQGNSAPDKSGLPSDRFSAERTGGSVSTLTIQRTQQEDSAVYLCASSLTPVYSNQPQHFGDGTRLSIL.

This clone was observed a handful of times. The rearrangement uses TRBV6-1 and TRBJ2-2, with a possible D match to TRBD2 (5 bases). CDR1 MNHNS and CDR2 SASEGT come from the germline V gene. V lost 1 base and J lost 5, with 11 bases in between. The CDR3 totals 15 residues. The DNA of the CDR3 is TGTGCCAGCAGTGAAGGACCGAGAGGGACCGGGGAGCTGTTTTTT. Amino acids: CASSEGPRGTGELFF.

The chain joins TRBV7-9 to TRBJ2-7, with TRBD1 matching over 9 bases. Trimming took 5 bases from V and 7 from J; bases not matched to a gene: 9. The CDR3 totals 14 residues. CDR1 SEHNR and CDR2 FQNEAQ come from the germline V gene (reference sequence). CDR3 sequence (DNA): TGTGCCAGCAGCCTATCGGACAGGGGAGGAGAGCAGTACTTC. Protein product: CASSLSDRGGEQYF.

This chain uses TRBV28 with TRBJ1-2, with D perhaps TRBD1 (5 bases). Trimming removed 6 bases at V and 1 base at J, with 9 bases between. The germline V gene has CDR1 MDHEN and CDR2 SYDVKM. The CDR3 totals 13 residues. The CDR3 reads CASRVGLNYGYTF. CDR3 DNA sequence: TGTGCCAGCAGAGTGGGACTTAACTATGGCTACACCTTC.

J is TRBJ1-1 and V is TRBV2, with TRBD1 identical over 10 bases. J was trimmed by 6 bases and V by 4 bases; bases with no gene match: 5. This CDR3 spans 14 amino acids. The germline CDR1 and CDR2 sequences are SNHLY and FYNNEI. The CDR3 here is CASSGQGAVAEAFF. The CDR3 DNA sequence: TGTGCCAGCAGTGGACAGGGGGCGGTCGCTGAAGCTTTCTTT.

This chain uses TRBV19 with TRBJ2-7, with 8 bases lining up with TRBD1. The CDR3 is 18 residues long. CDR1 and CDR2 from the germline V gene are LNHDA and SQIVND (reference sequence). The V gene end was trimmed by 4 bases and the J gene end by 2 bases; junction bases not matched to a gene: 16. The CDR3 spells CASSRGQVVASPTYEQYF. The DNA of the CDR3 is TGTGCCAGTAGTAGGGGACAGGTCGTAGCTAGCCCGACCTACGAGCAGTACTTC.

The chain uses TRBV7-8 and TRBJ2-7, with TRBD1 identical over 7 bases. V lost 0 bases, J lost 4 bases, and 6 bases stayed unmatched. Germline assignment: CDR1 SGHVS and CDR2 FQNEAQ. The CDR3 totals 15 residues. The DNA for the CDR3 is TGTGCCAGCAGCTTAGCGGGGACAGACCCATACGAGCAGTACTTC. Translated: CASSLAGTDPYEQYF.

The chain joins TRBV6-1 to TRBJ2-7; 7 nucleotides line up with TRBD1. V lost 7 bases and J lost 0; bases outside the gene matches: 6. CDR1 MNHNS and CDR2 SASEGT come from the germline V gene. The CDR3 spans 14 residues. CDR3 in DNA: TGTGCCAGCAATCCGACAGGGAGCTCCTACGAGCAGTACTTC. Its protein product is CASNPTGSSYEQYF.

The chain links TRBV6-5 to TRBJ2-7, with a tentative D call TRBD1 (5 bases). CDR3 length: 14 amino acids. V was shortened by 5 bases and J by 3 bases, with 14 bases between the two germline ends. The germline V gene has CDR1 MNHEY and CDR2 SVGAGI. CDR3 nucleotides: TGTGCCAGCAGTGAAATGGCAGGGCTCTACGAGCAGTACTTC. Translation gives CASSEMAGLYEQYF.

This clone was seen a single time. The V and J genes are TRBV6-6 and TRBJ2-7; TRBD1 aligns across 10 bases. The V gene's germline CDR1 is MNHNY and CDR2 SVGAGI (reference sequence). The junction had 12 bases not matched to a gene; V was cut back by 6 bases and J by 4 bases. The CDR3 sequence is 16 residues long. The CDR3, as DNA: TGTGCCAGCAGCCCCACGGTGGGGACAGGGGAGTACGAGCAGTACTTC. The encoded protein is CASSPTVGTGEYEQYF.

As concerns this clone: One end of the junction varies from germline; a read error may be responsible. This sequence joins TRBV5-4 and TRBJ2-1; 11 nucleotides align to TRBD2. The CDR3 covers 15 residues. Germline V gene lookup returns CDR1 SGHNT and CDR2 YYREEE (reference sequence). This CDR3 reads CASSLAGSGRASPIF. The CDR3 DNA sequence: TGTGCCAGCAGCTTGGCCGGTAGCGGGAGGGCCTCTCCGATCTTC.

The chain combines TRBV11-2 with TRBJ2-5; 7 nucleotides agree with TRBD1. The V and J ends lost 0 bases and 3 bases, in that order; junction bases with no gene match: 7. The germline CDR1 and CDR2 sequences are SGHAT and FQNNGV. The CDR3 runs 16 residues. In nucleotides, the CDR3 is TGTGCCAGCAGCTTAGATCTCTGGCAGGGGGAAGAGACCCAGTACTTC. Its translation: CASSLDLWQGEETQYF. Full variable domain (remainder filled in from reference TRBV11-2 and TRBJ2-5): EAGVAQSPRYKIIEKRQSVAFWCNPISGHATLYWYQQILGQGPKLLIQFQNNGVVDDSQLPKDRFSAERLKGVDSTLKIQPAKLEDSAVYLCASSLDLWQGEETQYFGPGTRLLVL.

The J gene is TRBJ2-1, the V gene TRBV28; TRBD1 matches at 10 bases. V dropped 5 bases and J dropped 6; count of bases not matched to a gene: 10. Germline V gives CDR1 MDHEN, CDR2 SYDVKM. The CDR3 is 16 amino acids. CDR3 residues: CASSAQGTGERNEQFF. CDR3 coding DNA: TGTGCCAGCAGTGCCCAGGGGACAGGGGAACGCAATGAGCAGTTCTTC.

The rearrangement links TRBV28 to TRBJ2-7; D is possibly TRBD1 (6 bases). V lost 5 bases and J 2 bases, leaving 13 bases between the germline ends. Germline loops: CDR1 MDHEN, CDR2 SYDVKM. This CDR3 is built from 14 residues. The CDR3 DNA reads as TGTGCCAGCAGTGGAACAGGGTCTACCTACGAGCAGTACTTC. Its protein is CASSGTGSTYEQYF.

The chain links TRBV30 to TRBJ1-1; 7 nucleotides align to TRBD1. With V trimmed by 2 bases and J by 0 bases, 6 bases remained unmatched. Germline V gene data show CDR1 as GTSNPN and CDR2 as SVGIG (reference sequence). The CDR3 is made up of 15 amino acids. In DNA, the CDR3 is TGTGCCTGGAGTTTTCCGGGACAGTTGAACACTGAAGCTTTCTTT. As protein: CAWSFPGQLNTEAFF.